What follows describes a single T cell receptor (beta chain). Its antigen is as yet unknown. This sample was taken from a study of OX40 agonist ivuxolimab in advanced cancers. This CDR3 is 21 amino acids long. Trimming cost V 0 bases and J 8 bases; bases outside gene matches: 21. Germline CDR1 and CDR2: LGHNA and YNFKEQ. Study-wide findings and caveats: Both blood CD4+ and CD8+ T cells showed clonal growth by week 6 at 0.1 to 3.0 mg/kg.

This table comes from immunoSEQ multiplex PCR, and its TCRdb copy is limited to in-frame clones, with some not included. Found here are about 91,000 clones, around nine tenths of them singletons; the top ten hold around 0.52%. This chain joins TRBV4-2 and TRBJ1-6, with 8 bases fitting TRBD1. The starting material was CD4+ or CD8+ T cells sorted from blood, obtained in a trial of the OX40 agonist ivuxolimab. The receptor was isolated from an adult with an advanced solid tumor such as melanoma, head and neck, liver or kidney cancer. The DNA of the CDR3 is TGTGCCAGCAGCCAAGATGTCTGGACAGGGAGCCAAAACACCTTGGATTCACCCCTCCACTTT. Amino acid sequence: CASSQDVWTGSQNTLDSPLHF.